This T cell receptor beta chain emerged from a study of regulatory T cells. Overall study findings and caveats: In CD3G-deficient patients, conventional CD4+ T cells were enriched for hydrophobic CDR3 residues at positions 6 and 7.

Primers: 52 TRBV forward and 13 TRBJ reverse. The protocol was immunoSEQ multiplex PCR, while the TCRdb copy is restricted to in-frame clones and leaves out a portion. The table records roughly 30,000 clones, about nine tenths of them present only once. This CDR3 comprises 13 residues. The V end lost 2 bases, the J end lost 5 bases, and 10 bases lay between the germline ends. Germline CDR1 and CDR2: SGHNT and YYREEE (reference sequence). As for this clone: Its antigen is undetermined.

The chain employs TRBV5-4 and TRBJ1-1, with a possible D match to TRBD1 (5 bases). The receptor comes from a person aged 18-29 years with CD3G deficiency. The specimen was conventional CD4+ T cells sorted from blood. CDR3 region: CASSFEGRTEAFF. The CDR3 coding sequence is TGTGCCAGCAGCTTTGAGGGGCGGACTGAAGCTTTCTTT.